This TCR beta chain was sequenced for a study of Graves' ophthalmopathy and Graves' hyperthyroidism. CDR3 length: 14 amino acids. The V gene's germline CDR1 is SGHTS and CDR2 YDEGEE. V lost 2 bases and J 7 bases, leaving 10 bases between the germline ends. Amplification from RNA transcripts yielded the TCR beta CDR3 regions. RT-PCR was first run with HTBI primers, then multiplex PCR in a second round. In TCRdb, the multiplex PCR reads were re-called with MiXCR into one record per CDR3 protein. The table records 260,000 or so distinct CDR3 sequences, 45% of them present only once. Sequences were obtained from peripheral blood. The chain combines TRBV5-8 with TRBJ1-6; D not certain. This receptor was identified in an adult man with Graves' ophthalmopathy. The CDR3 DNA reads TGTGCCAGCAGCTTAGCCCAGCCCAATTCACCCCTCCACTTT. It translates to CASSLAQPNSPLHF.